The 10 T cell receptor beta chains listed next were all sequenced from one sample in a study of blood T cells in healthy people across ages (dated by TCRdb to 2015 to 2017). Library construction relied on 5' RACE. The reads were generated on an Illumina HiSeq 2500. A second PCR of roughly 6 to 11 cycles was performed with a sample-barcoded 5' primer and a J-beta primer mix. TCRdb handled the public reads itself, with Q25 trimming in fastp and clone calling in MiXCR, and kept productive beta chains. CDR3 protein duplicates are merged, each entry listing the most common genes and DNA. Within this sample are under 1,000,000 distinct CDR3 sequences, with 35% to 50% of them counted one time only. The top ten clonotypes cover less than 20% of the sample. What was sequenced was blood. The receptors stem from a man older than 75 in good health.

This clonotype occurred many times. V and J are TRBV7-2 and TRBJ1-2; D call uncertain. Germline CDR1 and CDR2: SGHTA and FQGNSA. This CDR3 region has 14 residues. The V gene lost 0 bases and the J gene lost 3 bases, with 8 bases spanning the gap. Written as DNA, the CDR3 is TGTGCCAGCAGCTTAGCGAGTCGGGACTATGGCTACACCTTC. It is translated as CASSLASRDYGYTF. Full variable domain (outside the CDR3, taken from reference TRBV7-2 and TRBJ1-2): GAGVSQSPSNKVTEKGKDVELRCDPISGHTALYWYRQSLGQGLEFLIYFQGNSAPDKSGLPSDRFSAERTGGSVSTLTIQRTQQEDSAVYLCASSLASRDYGYTFGSGTRLTVV.

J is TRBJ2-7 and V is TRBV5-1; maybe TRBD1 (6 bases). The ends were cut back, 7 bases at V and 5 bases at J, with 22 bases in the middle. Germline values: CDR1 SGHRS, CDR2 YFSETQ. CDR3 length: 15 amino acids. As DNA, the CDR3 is TGCGCCAGCCCTCAGGACCCCACGGACAGAAACGAGCAGTACTTC. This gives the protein CASPQDPTDRNEQYF.

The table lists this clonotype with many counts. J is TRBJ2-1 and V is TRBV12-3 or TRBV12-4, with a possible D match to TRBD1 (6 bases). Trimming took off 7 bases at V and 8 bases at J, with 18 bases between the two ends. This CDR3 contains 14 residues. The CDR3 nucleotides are TGTGCCAGCATCAGAGGGGGAGATGTTGATGAGCAGTTCTTC. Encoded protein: CASIRGGDVDEQFF.

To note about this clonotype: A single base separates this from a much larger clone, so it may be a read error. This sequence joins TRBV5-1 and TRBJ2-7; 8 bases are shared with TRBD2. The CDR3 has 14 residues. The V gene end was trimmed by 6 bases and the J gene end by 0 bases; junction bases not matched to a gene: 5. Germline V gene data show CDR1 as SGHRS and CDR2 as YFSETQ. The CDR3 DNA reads TGCGCCAGCACGGGGGGGTTGTCCTCCTACGAGCAGTACTTC. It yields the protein CASTGGLSSYEQYF.

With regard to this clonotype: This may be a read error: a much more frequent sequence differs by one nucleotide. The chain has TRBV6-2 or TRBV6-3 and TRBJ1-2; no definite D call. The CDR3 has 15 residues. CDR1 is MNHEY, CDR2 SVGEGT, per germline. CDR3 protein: CTSSFDAADNYGYTF. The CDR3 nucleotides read TGTACCAGCAGTTTCGACGCGGCGGATAACTATGGCTACACCTTC.

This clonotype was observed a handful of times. CDR3 loop: CASRRGPNTGELFF. The CDR3 DNA is TGTGCCAGCAGGAGGGGACCGAACACCGGGGAGCTGTTTTTT. The rearrangement links TRBV2 to TRBJ2-2, with D tentatively TRBD1 or TRBD2 (5 bases each). Germline CDR1 SNHLY, CDR2 FYNNEI. Trimming removed 6 bases from V and 0 bases from J, with 8 bases in between. The CDR3 spans 14 residues.

This CDR3 is CATSYSGAYNEQYF. CDR3 coding DNA: TGTGCCACCAGTTATAGCGGCGCTTACAATGAGCAGTACTTC. The chain couples TRBV24-1 to TRBJ2-7; tentative D call: TRBD2 (6 bases). Germline loops: CDR1 KGHDR, CDR2 SFDVKD. This CDR3 has 14 amino acids. The V end was cut by 6 bases, the J end by 7 bases, with 18 bases between.

The CDR3 sequence: CASRKRETQYF. CDR3 nucleotides: TGTGCCAGCAGGAAAAGAGAGACCCAGTACTTC. The rearrangement uses TRBV6-5 and TRBJ2-4, with no clear D. The end of the DNA is better explained by TRBJ2-5, so the J call may be wrong. The V gene's germline CDR1 is MNHEY and CDR2 SVGAGI. The CDR3 runs 11 residues.

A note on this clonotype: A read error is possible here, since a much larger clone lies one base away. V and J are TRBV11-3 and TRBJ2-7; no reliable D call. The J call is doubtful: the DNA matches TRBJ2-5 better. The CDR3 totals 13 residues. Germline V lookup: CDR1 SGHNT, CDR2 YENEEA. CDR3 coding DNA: TGTGCCAGCAGCCCCCCAATCACGGAGACCCAGTACTTC. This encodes CASSPPITETQYF.

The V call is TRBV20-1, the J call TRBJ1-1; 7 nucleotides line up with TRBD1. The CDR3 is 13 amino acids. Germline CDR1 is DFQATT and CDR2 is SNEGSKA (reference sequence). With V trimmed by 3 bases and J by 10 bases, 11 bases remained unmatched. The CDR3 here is CSASETGHYRAFF. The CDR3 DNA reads TGCAGTGCTAGTGAGACAGGGCATTATCGAGCTTTCTTT.